This is a list of T cell receptor beta chains from one sample in a study of T cell repertoires in cytomegalovirus infection. TCRdb re-analysed the reads in MiXCR, keeping a single row per CDR3 protein. The sample consists of nearly 450,000 distinct CDR3 sequences, roughly 30% of them appearing once. Specimen: PBMCs. All receptors come from a human donor in good health (CMV status not recorded). Some clones in this sample may be carry-over from other donors' samples. Each CDR3 is given with its conserved first and last residue. Fields, in order: V gene, J gene, CDR3 protein.

TRBV2,TRBJ2-7,CASSEKGDEQYF
TRBV5-6,TRBJ1-5,CASSSALGQPQHF
TRBV20-1,TRBJ2-1,CSAILASGLGAQFF
TRBV4-2,TRBJ2-7,CASSQVLGSYEQYF
TRBV6-5,TRBJ2-3,CASSPGDISGTDTQYF
TRBV5-1,TRBJ2-3,CASSTISGVEADTQYF
TRBV7-9,TRBJ2-3,CASSLLSNSDTQYF
TRBV20-1,TRBJ1-4,CSARGRVTNEKLFF
TRBV6-5,TRBJ2-1,CASSYKAGSYNEQFF
TRBV20-1,TRBJ2-7,CSARDSSGGAWYEQYF
TRBV7-8,TRBJ1-5,CASSLRRTGKNSNQPQHF
TRBV4-1,TRBJ2-7,CASSQRTGSEQYF
TRBV7-2,TRBJ1-1,CASSLSGQNTEAFF
TRBV10-2,TRBJ2-2,CASSVGTSLRLANTGELFF
TRBV11-2,TRBJ2-3,CASSLIRGQADTQYF
TRBV6-1,TRBJ2-5,CASRLYRGRNEETQYF
TRBV6-2/TRBV6-3,TRBJ2-2,CASMRGFTGELFF
TRBV6-2/TRBV6-3,TRBJ2-5,CASSPGFDQETQYF
TRBV28,TRBJ2-3,CASSLVLSPSTDTQYF
TRBV12-3/TRBV12-4,TRBJ1-5,CASSSEGNSNQPQHF
TRBV19,TRBJ2-7,CASSQHQGFEQYF
TRBV7-6,TRBJ2-7,CASSLVSGATYEQYF